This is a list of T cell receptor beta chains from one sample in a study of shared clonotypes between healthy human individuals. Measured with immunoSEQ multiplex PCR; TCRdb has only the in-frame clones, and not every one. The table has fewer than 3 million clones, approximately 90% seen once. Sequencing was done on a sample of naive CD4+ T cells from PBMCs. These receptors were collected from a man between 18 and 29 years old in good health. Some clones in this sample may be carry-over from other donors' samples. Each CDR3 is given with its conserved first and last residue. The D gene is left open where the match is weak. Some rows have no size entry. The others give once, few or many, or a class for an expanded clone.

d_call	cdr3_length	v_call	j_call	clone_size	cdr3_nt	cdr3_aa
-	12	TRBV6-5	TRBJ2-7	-	TGTGCCAGCAGTTACCCCGAGGACGAGCAGTACTTC	CASSYPEDEQYF
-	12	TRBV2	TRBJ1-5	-	TGTGCCAGCAGCCCCGACAGTCAGCCCCAGCATTTT	CASSPDSQPQHF
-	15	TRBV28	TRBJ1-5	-	TGTGCCAGCAGTCAGGGCAGAGGGAGCAATCAGCCCCAGCATTTT	CASSQGRGSNQPQHF
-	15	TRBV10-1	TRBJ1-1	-	TGCGCCAGCAGACGCGACCAACCCATGAACACTGAAGCTTTCTTT	CASRRDQPMNTEAFF
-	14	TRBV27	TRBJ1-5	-	TGTGCCAGCAGAATATCAGGGCGGAATCAGCCCCAGCATTTT	CASRISGRNQPQHF
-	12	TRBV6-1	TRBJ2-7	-	TGTGCCAGCAGTGAACTCTACTACGAGCAGTACTTC	CASSELYYEQYF
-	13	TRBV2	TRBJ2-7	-	TGTGCCAGCAGTGACACACAGGCCTACGAGCAGTACTTC	CASSDTQAYEQYF
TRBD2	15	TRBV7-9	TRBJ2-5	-	TGTGCCAGCAAGGTAGTAGCGGGCCACCAAGAGACCCAGTACTTC	CASKVVAGHQETQYF
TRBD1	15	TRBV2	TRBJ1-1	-	TGTGCCAGCAGTGCCCGGACAGGCATGAACACTGAAGCTTTCTTT	CASSARTGMNTEAFF
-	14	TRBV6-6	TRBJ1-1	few	TGTGCCAGCAGGCAACAGGGATTGAACACTGAAGCTTTCTTT	CASRQQGLNTEAFF
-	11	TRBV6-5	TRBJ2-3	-	TGTGCCAGCACATACACAGATACGCAGTATTTT	CASTYTDTQYF
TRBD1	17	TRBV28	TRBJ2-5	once	TGTGCCAGCAGTTCCCGGTCCCAGGGGGCGATTGGGGAGACCCAGTACTTC	CASSSRSQGAIGETQYF
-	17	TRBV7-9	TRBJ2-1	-	TGTGCCAGCAGCTTAGGGGCTGGGGGATGGGCTTACAATGAGCAGTTCTTC	CASSLGAGGWAYNEQFF
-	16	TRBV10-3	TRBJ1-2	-	TGTGCCATCAGTGAGTCATGGGGCAGCGATAACTATGGCTACACCTTC	CAISESWGSDNYGYTF
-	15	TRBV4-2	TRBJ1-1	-	TGTGCCAGCAGCCAAGATCGGGCAGCCAACACTGAAGCTTTCTTT	CASSQDRAANTEAFF
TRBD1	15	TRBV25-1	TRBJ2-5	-	TGTGCCAGCAGTGCCGGGACAGGCCTAAGGGAGGCCCAGTACTTC	CASSAGTGLREAQYF
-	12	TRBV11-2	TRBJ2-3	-	TGTGCCAGCAGCTTATCAGGCGCATCGCAGTATTTT	CASSLSGASQYF
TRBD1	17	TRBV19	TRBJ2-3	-	TGTGCCAGTAGCATCAACAGGGGATACTGGGGCACAGATACGCAGTATTTT	CASSINRGYWGTDTQYF
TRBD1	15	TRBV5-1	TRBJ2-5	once	TGCGCCAGCAGCTTGGAGGGACAGGGGGAAGAGACCCAGTACTTC	CASSLEGQGEETQYF
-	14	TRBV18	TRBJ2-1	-	TGTGCCAGCTCGGAATGGACAGAGTTTAATGAGCAGTTCTTC	CASSEWTEFNEQFF
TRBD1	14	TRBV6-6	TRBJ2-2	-	TGTGCCAGCAGTGACAGGGTGGGGGCCGGGGAGCTGTTTTTT	CASSDRVGAGELFF
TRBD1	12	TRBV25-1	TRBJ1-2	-	TGTGCCAGCCGACAGGGGGCGGGGGGCTACACCTTC	CASRQGAGGYTF
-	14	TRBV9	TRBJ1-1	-	TGTGCCAGCAGCGCTTGGACGGGGAACACTGAAGCTTTCTTT	CASSAWTGNTEAFF
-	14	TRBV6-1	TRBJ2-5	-	TGTGCCAGCAGTGATGGTAGCGCCCAAGAGACCCAGTACTTC	CASSDGSAQETQYF
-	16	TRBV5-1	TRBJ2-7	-	TGCGCCAGCAGCTTGTTGGGCCCGGACGGAGCCTACGAGCAGTACTTC	CASSLLGPDGAYEQYF
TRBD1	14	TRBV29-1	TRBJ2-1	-	TGCAGCGCCAGGAGGGACAGGGAATACAATGAGCAGTTCTTC	CSARRDREYNEQFF
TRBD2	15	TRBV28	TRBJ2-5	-	TGTGCCAGCAGTTGGATGACTAGCGGGAGAGAGACCCAGTACTTC	CASSWMTSGRETQYF
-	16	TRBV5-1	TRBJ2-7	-	TGCGCCAGCAGCCCGGGCGGGGCGGTGGGGATCTACGAGCAGTACTTC	CASSPGGAVGIYEQYF
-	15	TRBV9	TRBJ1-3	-	TGTGCCAGCAGCCCCCCCGGGACAAACGGAAACACCATATATTTT	CASSPPGTNGNTIYF
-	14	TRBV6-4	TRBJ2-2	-	TGTGCCAGCAGTGACTCATGGAACACCGGGGAGCTGTTTTTT	CASSDSWNTGELFF
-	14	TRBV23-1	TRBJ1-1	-	TGCGCCAGCAGTCCGGGCGAGGAGAACACTGAAGCTTTCTTT	CASSPGEENTEAFF
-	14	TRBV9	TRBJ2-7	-	TGTGCCAGCAGCGTATCGGGGGTAGGGTACGAGCAGTACTTC	CASSVSGVGYEQYF
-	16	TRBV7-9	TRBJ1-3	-	TGTGCCAGCAGTCTATACGGGCGGCCCCCGGGGGACACCATATATTTT	CASSLYGRPPGDTIYF
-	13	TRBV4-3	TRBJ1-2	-	TGCGCCAGCAGCCAAGTCGTAAGCTATGGCTACACCTTC	CASSQVVSYGYTF
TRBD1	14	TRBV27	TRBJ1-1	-	TGTGCCAGCAGTAGGGACAGTCGGAACACTGAAGCTTTCTTT	CASSRDSRNTEAFF
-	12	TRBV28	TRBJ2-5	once	TGTGCCAGCAGTTTGGGTATTTGGACCCAGTACTTC	CASSLGIWTQYF
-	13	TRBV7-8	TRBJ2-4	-	TGTGCCAGCAGCTTGGATTACGAAAGCATTCAGTACTTC	CASSLDYESIQYF
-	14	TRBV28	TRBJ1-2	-	TGTGCCAGCCAAACCACAAGGGGTAGTGGTGGCTACACCTTC	CASQTTRGSGGYTF
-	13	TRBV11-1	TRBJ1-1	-	TGTGCCAGCAGCTTACGTGGGGGGACTGAAGCTTTCTTT	CASSLRGGTEAFF
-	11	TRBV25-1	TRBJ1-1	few	TGTGCCAGCGGCGAGAACACTGAAGCTTTCTTT	CASGENTEAFF
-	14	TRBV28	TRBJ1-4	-	TGTGCCAGCAGCGAACAAACAACTAATGAAAAACTGTTTTTT	CASSEQTTNEKLFF
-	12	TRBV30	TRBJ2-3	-	TGTGCCTGGACGCGGGACATAGATACGCAGTATTTT	CAWTRDIDTQYF
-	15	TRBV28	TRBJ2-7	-	TGTGCCAGCAGTTTATTCGGACATCTCTCCTACGAGCAGTACTTC	CASSLFGHLSYEQYF
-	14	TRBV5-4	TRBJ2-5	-	TGTGCCAGCAGCTCGGGGACAATCCAAGAGACCCAGTACTTC	CASSSGTIQETQYF
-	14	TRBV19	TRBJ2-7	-	TGTGCCAGAGGGAGAACTCTCAACCCCTACGAGCAGTACTTC	CARGRTLNPYEQYF
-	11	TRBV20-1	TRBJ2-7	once	TGCTCCAATGGGCCCCTAAGAGAGCAGTACTTC	CSNGPLREQYF
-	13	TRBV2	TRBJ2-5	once	TGTGCCAGCATAAGGGGTTGGCAAGAGACCCAGTACTTC	CASIRGWQETQYF
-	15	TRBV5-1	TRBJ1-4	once	TGCGCCAGCAGCTTGGGCCTGCCCACTAGTGAAAAACTGTTTTTT	CASSLGLPTSEKLFF
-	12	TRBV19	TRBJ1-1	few	TGTGCCAGTAGTATACGAGGGACTGAAGCTTTCTTT	CASSIRGTEAFF
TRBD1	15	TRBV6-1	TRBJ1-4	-	TGTGCCAGCAGGACGACAGGGACGGCTAATGAAAAACTGTTTTTT	CASRTTGTANEKLFF
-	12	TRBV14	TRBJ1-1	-	TGTGCCAGCAGCCAATATACGCTTGAAGCTTTCTTT	CASSQYTLEAFF
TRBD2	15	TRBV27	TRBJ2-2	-	TGTGCCAGCACCCCCGCCGGACTAGCTACCGGGGAGCTGTTTTTT	CASTPAGLATGELFF
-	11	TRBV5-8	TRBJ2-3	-	TGTGCCAGCAGCCCAGGTTATACGCAGTATTTT	CASSPGYTQYF
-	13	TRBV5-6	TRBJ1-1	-	TGTGCCAGCAGCCAAGGCGTCAGCCGGGGGGCTTTCTTT	CASSQGVSRGAFF
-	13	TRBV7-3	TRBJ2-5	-	TGTGCCAGCAGCCGCAGGGCCCAAGAGACCCAGTACTTC	CASSRRAQETQYF
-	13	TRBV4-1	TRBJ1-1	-	TGCGCCAGCAGCCAAGTCAGGGACGTTGAAGCTTTCTTT	CASSQVRDVEAFF
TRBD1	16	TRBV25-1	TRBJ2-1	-	TGTGCCAGCAGTACCGGACAGGGTTCGGCGTGGGACGAGCAGTTCTTC	CASSTGQGSAWDEQFF
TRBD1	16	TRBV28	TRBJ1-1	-	TGTGCCAGCAGTTCACCAGGGGGCGCGGGGCACACTGAAGCTTTCTTT	CASSSPGGAGHTEAFF
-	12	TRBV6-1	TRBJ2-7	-	TGTGCCAGCAGTGAAGTCCCCCAGGGGCTGTCCTTC	CASSEVPQGLSF